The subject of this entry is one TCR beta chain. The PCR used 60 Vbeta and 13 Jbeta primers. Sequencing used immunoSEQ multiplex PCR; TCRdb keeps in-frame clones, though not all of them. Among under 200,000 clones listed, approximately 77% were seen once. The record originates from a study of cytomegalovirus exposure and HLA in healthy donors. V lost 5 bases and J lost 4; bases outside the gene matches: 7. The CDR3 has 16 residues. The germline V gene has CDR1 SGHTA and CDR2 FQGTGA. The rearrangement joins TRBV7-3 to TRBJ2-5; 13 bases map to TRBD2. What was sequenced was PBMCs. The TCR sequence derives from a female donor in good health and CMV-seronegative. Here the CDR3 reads CASSPGLAGTGETQYF. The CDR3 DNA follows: TGTGCCAGCAGCCCGGGACTAGCGGGAACGGGAGAGACCCAGTACTTC.